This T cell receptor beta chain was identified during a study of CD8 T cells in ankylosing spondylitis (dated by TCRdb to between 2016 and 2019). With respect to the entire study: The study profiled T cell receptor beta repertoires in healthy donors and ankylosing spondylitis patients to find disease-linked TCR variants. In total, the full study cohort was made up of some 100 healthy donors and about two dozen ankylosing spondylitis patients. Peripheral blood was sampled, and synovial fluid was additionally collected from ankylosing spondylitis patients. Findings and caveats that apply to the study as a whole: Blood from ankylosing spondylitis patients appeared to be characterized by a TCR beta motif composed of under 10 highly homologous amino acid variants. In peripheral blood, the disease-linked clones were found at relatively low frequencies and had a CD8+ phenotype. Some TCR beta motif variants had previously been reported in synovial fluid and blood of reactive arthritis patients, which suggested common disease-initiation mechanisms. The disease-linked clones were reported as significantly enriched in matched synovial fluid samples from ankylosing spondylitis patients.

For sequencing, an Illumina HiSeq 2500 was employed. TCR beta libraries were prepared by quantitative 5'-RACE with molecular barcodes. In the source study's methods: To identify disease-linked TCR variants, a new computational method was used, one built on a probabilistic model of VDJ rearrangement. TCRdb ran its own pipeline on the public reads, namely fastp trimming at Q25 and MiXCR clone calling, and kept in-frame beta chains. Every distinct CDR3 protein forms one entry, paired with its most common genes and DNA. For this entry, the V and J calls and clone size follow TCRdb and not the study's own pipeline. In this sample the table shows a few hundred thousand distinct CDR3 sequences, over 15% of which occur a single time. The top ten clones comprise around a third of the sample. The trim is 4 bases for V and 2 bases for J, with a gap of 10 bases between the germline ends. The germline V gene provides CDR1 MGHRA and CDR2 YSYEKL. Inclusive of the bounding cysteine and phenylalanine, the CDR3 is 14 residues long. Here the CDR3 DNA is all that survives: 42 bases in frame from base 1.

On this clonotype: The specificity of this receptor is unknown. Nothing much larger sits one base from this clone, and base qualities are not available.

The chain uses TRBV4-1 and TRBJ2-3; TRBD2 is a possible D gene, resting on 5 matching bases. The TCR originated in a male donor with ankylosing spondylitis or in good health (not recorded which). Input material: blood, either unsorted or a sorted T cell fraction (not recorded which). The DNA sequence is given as TGCGCCAGCAGCCGGCCGGGGATCACAGATACGCAGTATTTT. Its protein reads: CASSRPGITDTQYF.